These 21 T cell receptor beta chains originate from one sample sequenced in a study of human CD8 memory T cell subsets. Libraries targeted TCR beta using 5' RACE with UMIs. TCRdb reanalysed the 5' RACE reads using MiXCR and keeps one entry per CDR3 protein. The sample holds fewer than 8,500 distinct CDR3 sequences, 3.9% seen once. Sequencing was performed on CD8+ T cells from PBMCs. Every receptor here comes from a human donor in good health.

Ten or more counts support this clonotype. The chain recombines TRBV7-9 with TRBJ2-2; 10 positions match TRBD2. Germline V gene data show CDR1 as SEHNR and CDR2 as FQNEAQ (reference sequence). This CDR3 is 16 amino acids long. V lost 1 base and J lost 6; bases outside the gene matches: 5. The CDR3: CASSLGASGRAGELFF. The CDR3, as DNA: TGTGCCAGCAGCTTAGGGGCTAGCGGGAGAGCCGGGGAGCTGTTTTTT.

The chain uses TRBV27 and TRBJ1-1; D is possibly TRBD1 (6 bases). Between the trimmed V and J ends, which lost 2 bases and 0 bases, there was a span of 22 bases. The CDR3 sequence is 19 residues long. Germline V gene lookup returns CDR1 MNHEY and CDR2 SMNVEV (reference sequence). CDR3 in DNA: TGTGCCAGCAGTTTACAAATTAAGGCAGGGGCGAGACTGAACACTGAAGCTTTCTTT. Amino acids: CASSLQIKAGARLNTEAFF.

In its sample, this clonotype was seen many times. The chain uses TRBV7-9 and TRBJ1-2, with D possibly TRBD1 on 5 matching bases. This CDR3 is built from 12 residues. CDR1 is SEHNR, CDR2 FQNEAQ, per germline (reference sequence). The V end lost 5 bases, the J end lost 7 bases, and 11 bases lay between the germline ends. In nucleotides, the CDR3 is TGTGCCAGCAGCCCCGGGGGACTTGGCTACACCTTC. Amino acid sequence: CASSPGGLGYTF.

CDR3 sequence (DNA): TGTGCCAGCACTCCAGGACAGGTAACAGATACGCAGTATTTT. The encoded protein is CASTPGQVTDTQYF. V is TRBV6-1 and J is TRBJ2-3, with 7 positions matching TRBD1. The CDR3 spans 14 residues. Looked up from germline, CDR1 is MNHNS and CDR2 is SASEGT. V shed 7 bases and J 3 bases; nucleotides not matched to a gene: 7.

At least ten counts were recorded for this clonotype. The rearrangement uses TRBV4-3 and TRBJ1-1; no clear D. The germline V gene has CDR1 LGHNA and CDR2 YSLEER. The CDR3 length is 13 residues. The V end lost 1 base, the J end lost 4 bases, and 7 bases lay between the germline ends. DNA of the CDR3: TGCGCCAGCAGCCAAGGGTTCGCCACTGAAGCTTTCTTT. Residues: CASSQGFATEAFF.

This clonotype was picked up a small number of times. The chain recombines TRBV9 with TRBJ2-1; D gene unclear. The V and J ends lost 0 bases and 2 bases respectively, with 9 bases between them. The CDR3 runs to 15 residues. Germline V gives CDR1 SGDLS, CDR2 YYNGEE. CDR3 DNA sequence: TGTGCCAGCAGCGTAGCTAGTGACCCCTACAATGAGCAGTTCTTC. Residues: CASSVASDPYNEQFF.

This clonotype was picked up a small number of times. The J gene is TRBJ1-5, the V gene TRBV28; a weak D match, TRBD1 (6 bases). Per germline, CDR1 MDHEN and CDR2 SYDVKM. This CDR3 comprises 11 residues. Trimming took 4 bases from V and 11 from J, leaving 9 bases between them. CDR3 region: CASSSRGAQHF. In DNA form, the CDR3 reads TGTGCCAGCAGTTCGAGGGGGGCCCAGCATTTT.

This clonotype occurred a few times. The V call is TRBV10-2, the J call TRBJ1-2; D ambiguous. This CDR3 has 12 residues. CDR1 WSHSY and CDR2 SAAADI come from the germline V gene. Trimming left V 5 bases short and J 7 bases short, with 11 bases between. This CDR3 is CASSQESGGYTF. In DNA form, the CDR3 reads TGCGCCAGCAGTCAGGAATCCGGTGGCTACACCTTC.

This clonotype has a count of ten or more. The chain employs TRBV5-5 and TRBJ2-7, with 10 bases identical to TRBD1. Trimming took 7 bases from V and 3 from J; bases not matched to a gene: 7. Germline V gives CDR1 SGHKS, CDR2 YYEKEE (reference sequence). The CDR3 is made up of 14 amino acids. The DNA for the CDR3 is TGTGCCAGCTGCCCTGGGACAGGGGTCTACGAGCAGTACTTC. Protein sequence: CASCPGTGVYEQYF. Variable domain in full (rest from reference TRBV5-5 and TRBJ2-7): DAGVTQSPTHLIKTRGQQVTLRCSPISGHKSVSWYQQVLGQGPQFIFQYYEKEERGRGNFPDRFSARQFPNYSSELNVNALLLGDSALYLCASCPGTGVYEQYFGPGTRLTVT.

The sample holds many counts of this clonotype. The chain links TRBV7-8 to TRBJ2-1; TRBD1 is a possible D gene (6 bases). The CDR3 extends over 16 amino acids. Germline V gene data show CDR1 as SGHVS and CDR2 as FQNEAQ. Trimming cost V 5 bases and J 0 bases, with 14 bases left between them. This chain's CDR3 is CASSLWADSSYNEQFF. Here the CDR3 DNA reads TGTGCCAGCAGCCTCTGGGCGGACAGCTCCTACAATGAGCAGTTCTTC.

This clonotype appeared many times. The chain couples TRBV28 to TRBJ2-7; 8 positions agree with TRBD1. V shed 7 bases and J 5 bases; nucleotides not matched to a gene: 10. From germline, CDR1 is MDHEN and CDR2 SYDVKM. The CDR3 has 14 amino acids. The DNA of the CDR3 is TGTGCCAGCAACTCGGACAGGGAGAAACACGAGCAGTACTTC. It is translated as CASNSDREKHEQYF.

The rearrangement joins TRBV20-1 to TRBJ2-3; 9 nucleotides match TRBD2. This CDR3 contains 15 residues. Germline CDR1 is DFQATT and CDR2 is SNEGSKA (reference sequence). With V trimmed by 3 bases and J by 1 base, 5 bases remained unmatched. The CDR3 DNA sequence: TGCAGTGCTAGCTCTAGCGGGATAGGCACAGATACGCAGTATTTT. Protein sequence: CSASSSGIGTDTQYF.

This clonotype has a count of ten or more. DNA for the CDR3: TGCGCCAGCAGCCAAGATTCCCCGACAGGGCTAAGGGGCAATGAGCAGTTCTTC. Amino acids: CASSQDSPTGLRGNEQFF. The chain combines TRBV4-1 with TRBJ2-1; 7 bases fit TRBD1. The CDR3 sequence is 18 residues long. Trimming removed 0 bases from V and 6 bases from J; junction bases left unmatched: 14. Germline V lookup: CDR1 MGHRA, CDR2 YSYEKL.

J is TRBJ2-1 and V is TRBV9; TRBD2 aligns across 9 bases. After removal of 0 bases from V and 0 bases from J, the junction contained 10 bases not matched to a gene. The CDR3 runs 19 residues. Germline CDR1 is SGDLS and CDR2 is YYNGEE. DNA of the CDR3: TGTGCCAGCAGCGTAGAGAGCGGGGGGCTGCAAAGCTCCTACAATGAGCAGTTCTTC. Protein sequence: CASSVESGGLQSSYNEQFF. The full variable domain, its missing parts supplied by reference TRBV9 and TRBJ2-1, is DSGVTQTPKHLITATGQRVTLRCSPRSGDLSVYWYQQSLDQGLQFLIQYYNGEERAKGNILERFSAQQFPDLHSELNLSSLELGDSALYFCASSVESGGLQSSYNEQFFGPGTRLTVL.

This clonotype was counted at least ten times. The chain's CDR3 is CASSPGTMNTEAFF. CDR3 DNA: TGTGCCAGCAGCCCGGGGACCATGAACACTGAAGCTTTCTTT. J is TRBJ1-1 and V is TRBV11-2; a possible D gene is TRBD1 (5 bases). This CDR3 spans 14 amino acids. V shed 5 bases and J shed 0 bases, with 10 bases lying between them. CDR1 and CDR2 from the germline V gene are SGHAT and FQNNGV.

By proportion, this clonotype is medium-sized. The chain combines TRBV11-2 with TRBJ1-1; D unclear. CDR1 is SGHAT, CDR2 FQNNGV, per germline. This CDR3 is 14 amino acids long. Trimming took off 1 base at V and 1 base at J, with 7 bases between the two ends. CDR3 residues: CASSLGTPNTEAFF. The DNA for the CDR3 is TGTGCCAGCAGCTTAGGTACCCCGAACACTGAAGCTTTCTTT.

This clonotype was counted between two and nine times. This chain connects TRBV30 to TRBJ2-1; D uncertain. There are 12 residues in the CDR3. CDR1 is GTSNPN and CDR2 is SVGIG in the germline V gene (reference sequence). Trimming cost V 3 bases and J 9 bases, with 12 bases left between them. In DNA, the CDR3 is TGTGCCTGGAGGCTGGGTAGTGCTGAGCAGTTCTTC. Its translation is CAWRLGSAEQFF.

This clonotype has a count of ten or more. The genes are TRBV5-5 and TRBJ2-1; D unclear. CDR1 and CDR2 from the germline V gene are SGHKS and YYEKEE (reference sequence). This CDR3 contains 14 residues. V shed 0 bases and J shed 3 bases, with 7 bases lying between them. This CDR3 reads CASSLEPGYNEQFF. Written as DNA, the CDR3 is TGTGCCAGCAGCTTGGAACCAGGCTACAATGAGCAGTTCTTC.

This clonotype was picked up many times. J is TRBJ2-2 and V is TRBV3-1; 8 nucleotides line up with TRBD2. After removal of 7 bases from V and 6 bases from J, the junction contained 19 bases not matched to a gene. The CDR3 has 18 residues. In germline, CDR1 is LGHDT, CDR2 YNNKEL (reference sequence). CDR3 residues: CASTPTRQRENWAGELFF. The CDR3 DNA follows: TGTGCCAGCACCCCTACGAGGCAGCGGGAGAATTGGGCCGGGGAGCTGTTTTTT.

This clonotype was seen many times. The chain links TRBV7-8 to TRBJ2-1; TRBD2 aligns across 10 bases. Per the germline V gene, CDR1 is SGHVS and CDR2 is FQNEAQ. The V segment lost 4 bases and the J segment 3 bases; nucleotides outside the gene matches: 9. This CDR3 comprises 17 residues. Written as DNA, the CDR3 is TGTGCCAGCAGCTCCGAGGGAACTAGCGGGGACTACAATGAGCAGTTCTTC. It yields the protein CASSSEGTSGDYNEQFF.

This clonotype came up many times. V usage is TRBV3-1 and J usage is TRBJ1-4, with TRBD1 identical over 9 bases. The CDR3 consists of 15 residues. Germline loops: CDR1 LGHDT, CDR2 YNNKEL (reference sequence). The V gene end was trimmed by 1 base and the J gene end by 8 bases; junction bases not matched to a gene: 5. DNA for the CDR3: TGTGCCAGCAGCCAAGTTGGGACAGGGAGGGAAAAACTGTTTTTT. Translation: CASSQVGTGREKLFF.